Below, 28 T cell receptor beta chains from the same sample are listed, as sequenced in a study of blood T cell repertoires in COVID-19. Method: immunoSEQ multiplex PCR; TCRdb's copy keeps in-frame clones and lacks some. The repertoire includes approximately 210,000 clones, just over 90% of them detected once, and approximately 1.2% sits in the top ten. The sequenced sample was peripheral blood. The receptors shown here come from a man under 40 with acute or convalescent COVID-19.

This rearrangement joins TRBV27 to TRBJ2-7, with 10 bases lining up with TRBD2. This CDR3 is built from 15 residues. Germline V gene sequence: CDR1 MNHEY, CDR2 SMNVEV (reference sequence). Losses at the gene ends were 7 bases for V and 0 bases for J; bases not matched to a gene: 6. CDR3 nucleotide sequence: TGTGCCAGCACAAAAATAGCGGGGGGCTCCTACGAGCAGTACTTC. Its protein is CASTKIAGGSYEQYF.

The chain uses TRBV19 and TRBJ1-2, with 11 bases lining up with TRBD1. The length of the CDR3 is 17 residues. The trim removed 7 bases at V and 6 bases at J, leaving 16 bases unmatched. Germline lookup yields CDR1 LNHDA and CDR2 SQIVND (reference sequence). CDR3 coding DNA: TGTGCCAGTACCTGGGACAGGGGGTTACGGTCTCAAGATGGCTACACCTTC. Translation: CASTWDRGLRSQDGYTF.

This chain connects TRBV11-1 to TRBJ1-4; the D is unclear. Germline CDR1 reads SGHAT; CDR2 reads FQDESV (reference sequence). V lost 4 bases, J lost 5 bases, and 14 bases lay in between. This CDR3 is 15 amino acids long. This CDR3 reads CASSSLQSLNEKLFF. The CDR3 DNA follows: TGTGCCAGCAGCTCTCTACAGAGCCTGAATGAAAAACTGTTTTTT.

This clone was observed a handful of times. V usage is TRBV7-9 and J usage is TRBJ1-6; D might be TRBD1 (5 bases). The CDR3 sequence is 14 residues long. Germline CDR1 is SEHNR and CDR2 is FQNEAQ (reference sequence). V was pared by 5 bases and J by 7 bases, with 12 bases between. CDR3 bases: TGTGCCAGCAGCATTGGGGCAGCGAATTCACCCCTCCACTTT. Translated, it gives CASSIGAANSPLHF.

This clone came up once. The chain carries TRBV5-1 and TRBJ1-3; perhaps TRBD1 as D (5 bases). Trimming took off 0 bases at V and 0 bases at J, with 10 bases between the two ends. The CDR3 runs 16 residues. Germline V gene sequence: CDR1 SGHRS, CDR2 YFSETQ. CDR3 coding DNA: TGCGCCAGCAGCTTGGGACAGCCTAACTCTGGAAACACCATATATTTT. It translates to CASSLGQPNSGNTIYF.

The genes are TRBV28 and TRBJ2-2, with 9 bases fitting TRBD2. This CDR3 has 13 residues. Germline lookup yields CDR1 MDHEN and CDR2 SYDVKM. With 11 bases clipped from V and 2 bases from J, the junction kept 3 bases outside the gene matches. DNA for the CDR3: TGTGCCGGGCTAGCGGGAAACACCGGGGAGCTGTTTTTT. It codes for CAGLAGNTGELFF.

The rearrangement joins TRBV20-1 to TRBJ1-1, with TRBD1 as a possible D gene (6 bases). The CDR3 is 13 amino acids. V lost 3 bases to trimming and J lost 3 bases, with 11 bases between them. Germline values: CDR1 DFQATT, CDR2 SNEGSKA (reference sequence). The DNA of the CDR3 is TGCAGTGCTAGTCAGGGGACGGACACTGAAGCTTTCTTT. Protein: CSASQGTDTEAFF.

The chain employs TRBV6-6 and TRBJ1-6, with D maybe TRBD1 (5 bases). The CDR3 has 14 residues. Germline CDR1 MNHNY, CDR2 SVGAGI (reference sequence). Trimming pared 2 bases from V and 6 bases from J, leaving 8 bases between. CDR3 in DNA: TGTGCCAGCAGTTACAGCCAGGGTAATTCACCCCTCCACTTT. This gives the protein CASSYSQGNSPLHF.

This chain links TRBV9 with TRBJ2-7, with TRBD2 matching 10 bases. The CDR3 is 15 residues long. The V gene end was trimmed by 0 bases and the J gene end by 4 bases; junction bases not matched to a gene: 4. Germline CDR1 reads SGDLS; CDR2 reads YYNGEE. CDR3 amino acids: CASSVGSSGSYEQYF. The DNA of the CDR3 is TGTGCCAGCAGCGTAGGATCTAGCGGGAGTTACGAGCAGTACTTC. Drawing the rest from reference TRBV9 and TRBJ2-7, the complete variable domain is DSGVTQTPKHLITATGQRVTLRCSPRSGDLSVYWYQQSLDQGLQFLIQYYNGEERAKGNILERFSAQQFPDLHSELNLSSLELGDSALYFCASSVGSSGSYEQYFGPGTRLTVT.

The rearrangement uses TRBV19 and TRBJ1-2; TRBD1 aligns across 7 bases. Germline V gives CDR1 LNHDA, CDR2 SQIVND (reference sequence). Losses at the gene ends were 6 bases for V and 6 bases for J; bases not matched to a gene: 7. The CDR3 sequence is 13 residues long. The CDR3 nucleotides read TGTGCCAGTAGGACCGGGACAGCCAATGGCTACACCTTC. Protein: CASRTGTANGYTF.

This chain connects TRBV2 to TRBJ2-1, with 12 bases fitting TRBD2. There are 16 residues in the CDR3. Germline CDR1 reads SNHLY; CDR2 reads FYNNEI. After removal of 9 bases from V and 8 bases from J, the junction contained 14 bases not matched to a gene. CDR3 loop: CARNRLAGVGAHEQFF. The CDR3 coding sequence is TGTGCCAGAAACAGACTAGCGGGGGTTGGAGCGCATGAGCAGTTCTTC.

This chain links TRBV10-3 with TRBJ1-2; possibly TRBD1 for D (6 bases). CDR1 ENHRY and CDR2 SYGVKD come from the germline V gene. V was trimmed by 6 bases and J by 2 bases, leaving 10 bases between them. The CDR3 is 13 residues long. The CDR3 DNA is TGTGCCATCAGCTCGGGGGGCAACTATGGCTACACCTTC. It codes for CAISSGGNYGYTF.

This clone was detected only once. The V and J genes are TRBV30 and TRBJ1-3; 7 bases map to TRBD1. The CDR3 length is 13 residues. Germline V gene sequence: CDR1 GTSNPN, CDR2 SVGIG (reference sequence). V was clipped by 5 bases and J by 0 bases; unmatched bases: 1. The CDR3 is CAWGTVSGNTIYF. Written as DNA, the CDR3 is TGTGCCTGGGGGACAGTCTCTGGAAACACCATATATTTT.

This rearrangement joins TRBV19 to TRBJ1-5, with 7 bases aligning to TRBD1. CDR1 LNHDA and CDR2 SQIVND come from the germline V gene (reference sequence). The CDR3 is made up of 14 amino acids. The trim removed 4 bases at V and 5 bases at J, leaving 5 bases unmatched. As DNA, the CDR3 is TGTGCCAGTAGTAGAAACACAGGGGATCAGCCCCAGCATTTT. Translated, it gives CASSRNTGDQPQHF.

The chain has TRBV5-8 and TRBJ1-1; D is uncertain. The V gene lost 4 bases and the J gene lost 5 bases, with 15 bases spanning the gap. This CDR3 comprises 14 residues. From germline, CDR1 is SGHTS and CDR2 YDEGEE. CDR3 protein: CASSPKGGGTEAFF. CDR3 coding DNA: TGTGCCAGCAGCCCAAAGGGAGGCGGGACTGAAGCTTTCTTT.

The CDR3 sequence is CASSRPTSIRQFF. The CDR3 nucleotides are TGTGCCAGCAGCCGACCGACTAGTATTCGGCAGTTCTTC. The J gene is TRBJ2-1, the V gene TRBV6-5; possible D gene TRBD2, 6 bases. Trimming cost V 6 bases and J 12 bases, with 18 bases left between them. Germline V lookup: CDR1 MNHEY, CDR2 SVGAGI. The CDR3 loop spans 13 amino acids.

The V gene is TRBV11-2, the J gene TRBJ2-3; 9 bases line up with TRBD2. CDR1 and CDR2 (germline): SGHAT, FQNNGV. This CDR3 region has 14 residues. V shed 1 base and J 12 bases; nucleotides not matched to a gene: 8. For the CDR3, the DNA is TGTGCCAGCAGCTTAGTAGCGGGAGCCCCTGGCCAGTATTTT. Translating gives CASSLVAGAPGQYF.

This clone was observed once. This chain uses TRBV5-1 with TRBJ1-4, with TRBD1 matching 8 bases. The germline V gene encodes CDR1 SGHRS and CDR2 YFSETQ. The ends lost 4 bases at V and 7 bases at J; junction bases unmatched: 9. The CDR3 has 15 residues. The CDR3 region has the DNA TGCGCCAGCAGCATAGACAGGGGAGTCGGTGAAAAACTGTTTTTT. Its translation: CASSIDRGVGEKLFF.

The CDR3 here is CASSLAGNTEAFF. The CDR3 bases are TGTGCCAGCAGTTTAGCCGGGAACACTGAAGCTTTCTTT. The chain has TRBV27 and TRBJ1-1, with D unresolved. The CDR3 loop spans 13 amino acids. Germline V gene sequence: CDR1 MNHEY, CDR2 SMNVEV (reference sequence). The V end lost 2 bases, the J end lost 1 base, and 5 bases lay between the germline ends.

The gene calls are TRBV6-6 and TRBJ1-5; no firm D call. CDR3 length: 13 residues. Trimming took 6 bases from V and 1 from J, leaving 7 bases between them. Germline V CDR1 and CDR2: MNHNY, SVGAGI (reference sequence). CDR3 protein: CASSTGSNQPQHF. As DNA, the CDR3 is TGTGCCAGCAGCACGGGAAGCAATCAGCCCCAGCATTTT.

The rearrangement joins TRBV7-3 to TRBJ2-5; a possible D gene is TRBD2 (5 bases). Trimming cost V 1 base and J 4 bases, with 7 bases left between them. This CDR3 comprises 13 residues. Germline assignment: CDR1 SGHTA and CDR2 FQGTGA. The CDR3 spells CASSLSEGETQYF. The CDR3 coding sequence is TGTGCCAGCAGCTTAAGTGAGGGAGAGACCCAGTACTTC.

This chain links TRBV6-2 or TRBV6-3 with TRBJ1-1; unclear D gene. Germline V gene sequence: CDR1 MNHEY, CDR2 SVGEGT. CDR3 length equals 14 residues. Trimming took off 4 bases at V and 1 base at J, with 10 bases between the two ends. In DNA form, the CDR3 reads TGTGCCAGCAGTTTATCGCCGAGGAACACTGAAGCTTTCTTT. Residues: CASSLSPRNTEAFF.

Remarks on this clone: Within the sample, other DNA sequences also encode this same CDR3. This chain uses TRBV18 with TRBJ1-2; D is unresolved. Germline CDR1 reads KGHSH; CDR2 reads LQKENI. The length of the CDR3 is 14 residues. V lost 3 bases to trimming and J lost 0 bases, with 8 bases between them. As DNA, the CDR3 is TGTGCCAGCTCACCCGGAGAGGCTAACTATGGCTACACCTTC. Translation: CASSPGEANYGYTF.

This sequence joins TRBV3-1 (or the pseudogene TRBV3-2) and TRBJ1-2; D unclear. This CDR3 is 14 amino acids long. V lost 6 bases and J 0 bases, leaving 11 bases between the germline ends. Germline CDR1 LGHDT, CDR2 YNNKEL (reference sequence). CDR3 in amino acids: CASSPTSTNYGYTF. The CDR3 DNA reads TGTGCCAGCAGTCCGACAAGTACTAACTATGGCTACACCTTC.

The chain links TRBV30 to TRBJ1-1; D call uncertain. The CDR3 is 11 residues long. CDR1 GTSNPN and CDR2 SVGIG come from the germline V gene (reference sequence). V lost 5 bases and J 4 bases, leaving 8 bases between the germline ends. The CDR3 spells CAWSLPTEAFF. The DNA of the CDR3 is TGTGCCTGGTCCCTCCCCACTGAAGCTTTCTTT.

This chain links TRBV5-1 with TRBJ2-1; 13 nucleotides line up with TRBD2. Trimming cost V 4 bases and J 9 bases; bases outside gene matches: 4. Germline loops: CDR1 SGHRS, CDR2 YFSETQ. The CDR3 spans 14 residues. CDR3 region: CASSGLAGVGEQFF. The CDR3 nucleotides are TGCGCCAGCAGCGGACTAGCGGGGGTGGGTGAGCAGTTCTTC.

The rearrangement joins TRBV19 to TRBJ1-2, with D possibly being TRBD1 (5 bases). Germline CDR1 is LNHDA and CDR2 is SQIVND (reference sequence). Trimming pared 5 bases from V and 9 bases from J, leaving 10 bases between. The CDR3 loop spans 11 amino acids. The CDR3 is CASSLTDSYTF. The CDR3, as DNA: TGTGCCAGTAGTTTGACAGATAGCTACACCTTC. The variable domain in full, completed from reference TRBV19 and TRBJ1-2, reads DGGITQSPKYLFRKEGQNVTLSCEQNLNHDAMYWYRQDPGQGLRLIYYSQIVNDFQKGDIAEGYSVSREKKESFPLTVTSAQKNPTAFYLCASSLTDSYTFGSGTRLTVV.

The chain joins TRBV19 to TRBJ2-1; 7 positions match TRBD1. The CDR3 totals 13 residues. Germline V gene sequence: CDR1 LNHDA, CDR2 SQIVND (reference sequence). The junction had 6 bases not matched to a gene; V was cut back by 5 bases and J by 8 bases. Here the CDR3 DNA reads TGTGCCAGTAGTTCCGGGACAGATTATGAGCAGTTCTTC. Translated, it gives CASSSGTDYEQFF.